Presented here are 27 T cell receptor beta chains from one specimen sequenced in a study of blood T cell repertoires in COVID-19. Libraries were prepared by immunoSEQ multiplex PCR; TCRdb keeps only in-frame clonotypes and omits some of them. The sample contains roughly 130,000 clones, 70% to 90% of which appear only once. The specimen sequenced was PBMCs or T cells enriched from blood (not recorded which). The receptors come from a woman between 45 and 60 years old with acute COVID-19.

The CDR3 sequence: CASSLPGQQETQYF. For the CDR3, the DNA is TGTGCCAGCAGCTTACCGGGACAGCAAGAGACCCAGTACTTC. This sequence joins TRBV5-6 and TRBJ2-5, with 7 nucleotides matching TRBD1. The CDR3 loop spans 14 amino acids. The V gene end was trimmed by 2 bases and the J gene end by 2 bases; junction bases not matched to a gene: 3. Germline V gives CDR1 SGHDT, CDR2 YYEEEE.

V gene TRBV12-3 or TRBV12-4 combines with J gene TRBJ2-2; a weak D match, TRBD2 (5 bases). V lost 6 bases and J lost 8, with 13 bases in between. The CDR3 has 13 amino acids. The CDR3 nucleotides are TGTGCCAGCAGCCCTCTTTCGGGGGGGGAGCTGTTTTTT. As protein: CASSPLSGGELFF.

This chain uses TRBV11-2 with TRBJ2-1, with D perhaps TRBD1 (6 bases). Germline lookup yields CDR1 SGHAT and CDR2 FQNNGV. CDR3 length: 13 residues. Trimming took off 1 base at V and 8 bases at J, with 9 bases between the two ends. CDR3 in DNA: TGTGCCAGCAGCTTAGCCTCAGGGGATGAGCAGTTCTTC. Its translation is CASSLASGDEQFF.

DNA of the CDR3: TGTGCCAGCAGTGAAGGGTTAATAGCGGGATCCGACGAGCAGTTCTTC. Residues: CASSEGLIAGSDEQFF. The chain has TRBV6-1 and TRBJ2-1, with 8 bases aligning to TRBD2. V dropped 1 base and J dropped 10; count of bases not matched to a gene: 12. The length of the CDR3 is 16 residues. CDR1 MNHNS and CDR2 SASEGT come from the germline V gene.

The chain recombines TRBV21-1 with TRBJ2-5; whether TRBD2, the table's D call, matches the DNA was not checked. TRBV21-1 is marked as a pseudogene. This CDR3 region has 20 residues. The CDR3 sequence: CASSKAVSRAEDFRQETQYF. CDR3 nucleotide sequence: TGTGCCAGCAGCAAAGCCGTCTCGAGGGCGGAAGATTTCCGCCAAGAGACCCAGTACTTC.

The V call is TRBV30, the J call TRBJ1-6; possibly TRBD1 for D (5 bases). This CDR3 is built from 14 residues. CDR1 is GTSNPN and CDR2 is SVGIG in the germline V gene (reference sequence). Trimming left V 0 bases short and J 10 bases short, with 13 bases between. CDR3 sequence (DNA): TGTGCCTGGAGTGTAAGGCAGGGTGCATCACCCCTCCACTTT. Amino acids: CAWSVRQGASPLHF.

The chain couples TRBV5-1 to TRBJ1-2, with 8 bases aligning to TRBD1. CDR3 length: 13 residues. J lost 4 bases, V lost 5 bases, and 4 bases had no gene match. Germline V CDR1 and CDR2: SGHRS, YFSETQ. CDR3 amino acids: CASRKTGAYGYTF. The CDR3 coding sequence is TGCGCCAGCAGGAAGACAGGGGCCTATGGCTACACCTTC.

The rearrangement uses TRBV6-1 and TRBJ2-7; 8 bases are shared with TRBD2. V shed 1 base, J shed 8 bases, and the junction held 10 bases outside the gene matches. The CDR3 consists of 15 residues. The germline V gene encodes CDR1 MNHNS and CDR2 SASEGT. CDR3 region: CASSEVGGRIPQQYF. CDR3 nucleotide sequence: TGTGCCAGCAGTGAAGTGGGCGGGAGGATCCCGCAGCAGTACTTC.

The chain links TRBV5-8 to TRBJ1-5; perhaps TRBD1 as D (6 bases). The CDR3 has 16 amino acids. The V end lost 4 bases, the J end lost 0 bases, and 14 bases lay between the germline ends. Germline-derived CDR1 and CDR2 are SGHTS and YDEGEE. CDR3 sequence reads: CASSVGTGHSNQPQHF. CDR3 sequence (DNA): TGTGCCAGCAGCGTAGGGACGGGACATAGCAATCAGCCCCAGCATTTT.

This chain links TRBV13 with TRBJ2-1; TRBD2 might be the D (6 bases). V shed 5 bases and J shed 6 bases, with 14 bases lying between them. The CDR3 spans 14 residues. CDR1 and CDR2 from the germline V gene are PRHDT and FYEKMQ (reference sequence). The CDR3 DNA reads TGTGCCAGCAGCCCCTCGACTAGGGGCAATGAGCAGTTCTTC. This codes for CASSPSTRGNEQFF.

The V and J genes are TRBV6-5 and TRBJ1-2; 8 positions match TRBD1. The CDR3 has 13 residues. CDR1 is MNHEY and CDR2 is SVGAGI in the germline V gene. V trimming: 6 bases; J trimming: 4 bases; junction bases outside the gene matches: 4. CDR3 nucleotides: TGTGCCAGCAGCCCGGACAGGGTCTATGGCTACACCTTC. This gives the protein CASSPDRVYGYTF.

The chain has TRBV7-3 and TRBJ2-1; 8 bases map to TRBD2. This CDR3 region has 16 residues. Unmatched junction bases numbered 4, after V lost 3 bases and J lost 0 bases. Germline-derived CDR1 and CDR2 are SGHTA and FQGTGA. For the CDR3, the DNA is TGTGCCAGCAGCTTTAGCGGGACGAGCTCCTACAATGAGCAGTTCTTC. This encodes CASSFSGTSSYNEQFF.

The chain uses TRBV6-1 and TRBJ2-3; no firm D call. Germline lookup yields CDR1 MNHNS and CDR2 SASEGT. The CDR3 sequence is 14 residues long. V was shortened by 3 bases and J by 0 bases, with 7 bases between the two germline ends. The CDR3 DNA reads as TGTGCCAGCAGTGATGTCCTTAGCACAGATACGCAGTATTTT. Residues: CASSDVLSTDTQYF.

The chain couples TRBV20-1 to TRBJ1-1; possibly TRBD1 for D (6 bases). V was shortened by 3 bases and J by 11 bases, with 13 bases between the two germline ends. Germline V gene data show CDR1 as DFQATT and CDR2 as SNEGSKA (reference sequence). The CDR3 covers 11 residues. CDR3 sequence: CSASQGRTAFF. DNA for the CDR3: TGCAGTGCTAGTCAGGGGCGTACGGCTTTCTTT.

The DNA of the CDR3 is TGTGCCAGCAGCTCAGGACAGGTCCAAGAGACCCAGTACTTC. Translated, it gives CASSSGQVQETQYF. This chain connects TRBV5-4 to TRBJ2-5; 7 bases are a match to TRBD1. The junction had 3 bases not matched to a gene; V was cut back by 3 bases and J by 1 base. The CDR3 totals 14 residues. The V gene's germline CDR1 is SGHNT and CDR2 YYREEE (reference sequence).

A few counts support this clone. Other DNA sequences in the sample encode the same CDR3. This chain links TRBV7-2 with TRBJ2-3, with a tentative D call TRBD1 (5 bases). V was trimmed by 0 bases and J by 1 base, leaving 5 bases between them. The germline gives CDR1 SGHTA, CDR2 FQGNSA. The CDR3 extends over 14 amino acids. This CDR3 is CASSLARGTDTQYF. The CDR3 region has the DNA TGTGCCAGCAGCTTAGCCAGGGGCACAGATACGCAGTATTTT.

This clone has only a few counts. The chain uses TRBV5-1 and TRBJ1-1, with 8 bases that match TRBD1. V shed 4 bases and J 9 bases; nucleotides not matched to a gene: 11. Germline V gives CDR1 SGHRS, CDR2 YFSETQ. The CDR3 extends over 14 amino acids. CDR3 loop: CASSQGQAGLQAFF. CDR3 nucleotide sequence: TGCGCCAGCAGCCAGGGACAGGCGGGTCTGCAAGCTTTCTTT.

The chain employs TRBV2 and TRBJ1-2; 7 bases line up with TRBD1. The CDR3 spans 15 residues. The V gene end was trimmed by 6 bases and the J gene end by 1 base; junction bases not matched to a gene: 8. Looked up from germline, CDR1 is SNHLY and CDR2 is FYNNEI. CDR3 nucleotide sequence: TGTGCCAGCAGCCTCCGGGACAGCCGTAACTATGGCTACACCTTC. This codes for CASSLRDSRNYGYTF.

The table lists this clone with a few counts. The V call is TRBV12-5, the J call TRBJ2-7, with a possible D match to TRBD2 (6 bases). The CDR3 totals 12 residues. Germline V gene data show CDR1 as LGHNT and CDR2 as FRNRAP. V lost 5 bases and J lost 3, with 8 bases in between. The chain's CDR3 is CASGTSFYEQYF. In nucleotides, the CDR3 is TGTGCTAGTGGTACTAGCTTCTACGAGCAGTACTTC.

The chain has TRBV19 and TRBJ2-3; TRBD1 might be the D (6 bases). CDR3 length: 16 amino acids. CDR1 and CDR2 (germline): LNHDA, SQIVND (reference sequence). Trimming left V 1 base short and J 1 base short, with 12 bases between. The CDR3 nucleotides read TGTGCCAGTAGTATAGGACGCAGGGGAGGCACAGATACGCAGTATTTT. It specifies CASSIGRRGGTDTQYF.

This clone has a single count. The CDR3 sequence: CASSQERSGRPYEQYF. CDR3 DNA: TGTGCCAGCAGCCAAGAAAGGAGCGGACGTCCCTACGAGCAGTACTTC. The chain couples TRBV3-1 (or the pseudogene TRBV3-2) to TRBJ2-7; TRBD2 is a possible D gene (5 bases). Trimming pared 0 bases from V and 2 bases from J, leaving 14 bases between. This CDR3 is built from 16 residues. The germline CDR1 and CDR2 sequences are LGHDT and YNNKEL (reference sequence).

This clone has a handful of counts. The J gene is TRBJ2-7, the V gene TRBV19; TRBD2 agrees at 8 bases. The CDR3 runs 16 residues. In germline, CDR1 is LNHDA, CDR2 SQIVND (reference sequence). V shed 4 bases and J 5 bases; nucleotides not matched to a gene: 13. Here the CDR3 reads CASSTPSTSGFNEQYF. DNA for the CDR3: TGTGCCAGTAGTACCCCTTCCACTAGCGGATTCAACGAGCAGTACTTC.

This clone was counted once. V and J are TRBV11-2 and TRBJ2-1, with 8 nucleotides matching TRBD2. Germline-derived CDR1 and CDR2 are SGHAT and FQNNGV. Losses at the gene ends were 1 base for V and 8 bases for J; bases not matched to a gene: 10. The CDR3 length is 16 residues. CDR3 DNA: TGTGCCAGCAGCTTAGCACGCGGGAGGAGGTGGGATGAGCAGTTCTTC. It encodes CASSLARGRRWDEQFF.

The V gene is TRBV24-1, the J gene TRBJ2-7; TRBD2 matches 12 bases. V dropped 2 bases and J dropped 0; count of bases not matched to a gene: 7. The CDR3 totals 18 residues. Germline CDR1 KGHDR, CDR2 SFDVKD. CDR3 in DNA: TGTGCCACCAGTGATTCCGGGACTAGCGGGCGCCACTCCTACGAGCAGTACTTC. Encoded protein: CATSDSGTSGRHSYEQYF.

The V gene is TRBV6-5, the J gene TRBJ1-1, with 8 positions matching TRBD1. The V gene's germline CDR1 is MNHEY and CDR2 SVGAGI. Unmatched junction bases numbered 8, after V lost 6 bases and J lost 5 bases. This CDR3 comprises 14 residues. CDR3 loop: CASRRDRRGTEAFF. In DNA form, the CDR3 reads TGTGCCAGCAGACGGGACAGGAGGGGGACTGAAGCTTTCTTT.

This clone was detected a few times. The V and J genes are TRBV19 and TRBJ2-5, with 13 positions matching TRBD2. V shed 5 bases and J 2 bases; nucleotides not matched to a gene: 5. CDR3 length equals 16 residues. Germline lookup yields CDR1 LNHDA and CDR2 SQIVND (reference sequence). CDR3 amino acids: CASSSGLAGVQETQYF. The CDR3 DNA is TGTGCCAGTAGTTCTGGACTAGCGGGGGTTCAAGAGACCCAGTACTTC.

The chain employs TRBV5-1 and TRBJ2-3; TRBD2 matches 10 bases. Germline trimming cut 3 bases from V and 0 bases from J; bases unmatched to any gene: 7. The CDR3 loop spans 17 amino acids. Germline V CDR1 and CDR2: SGHRS, YFSETQ. The CDR3 DNA sequence: TGCGCCAGCAGCTGGACTAGCGGAGGGGGCAGCACAGATACGCAGTATTTT. Translation gives CASSWTSGGGSTDTQYF.